The 15 T cell receptor beta chains below all came from one sample that was sequenced in a study of blood T cell repertoires in COVID-19 (dated by TCRdb to 2020 to 2021). The library was built by means of the immunoSEQ multiplex PCR assay. The table comes from immuneACCESS by way of TCRdb, which keeps in-frame sequences with V and J called. Part of the clones is missing from these tables; in studies checked, under half for an unresolved V gene and the rest for unknown reasons. The sample has 90,000 to 150,000 clones on record, roughly nine tenths of them singletons. Approximately 8% of the sample is taken by the ten largest. Sequenced material: peripheral blood. The receptors stem from a man in his 70s who had recovered from COVID-19.

This clone was seen a few times. This chain uses TRBV3-1 (or the pseudogene TRBV3-2) with TRBJ1-1, with D maybe TRBD1 (5 bases). V dropped 4 bases and J dropped 1 base, with 13 bases sitting between them. The CDR3 contains 15 residues. In germline, CDR1 is LGHDT, CDR2 YNNKEL (reference sequence). The CDR3 DNA reads as TGTGCCAGCAGCCGTGACAGTTATACGAACACTGAAGCTTTCTTT. This sequence encodes CASSRDSYTNTEAFF.

This rearrangement joins TRBV3-1 (or the pseudogene TRBV3-2) to TRBJ2-5; TRBD2 might be the D (7 bases). V was shortened by 2 bases and J by 7 bases, with 17 bases between the two germline ends. Germline CDR1 LGHDT, CDR2 YNNKEL (reference sequence). The CDR3 loop spans 15 amino acids. The CDR3 nucleotides are TGTGCCAGCAGCCAACTGGGGGGGGGCCGCGCGACCCAGTACTTC. Translating it yields CASSQLGGGRATQYF.

The sample holds one count of this clone. This rearrangement joins TRBV6-5 to TRBJ2-3; D may be TRBD1 (5 bases). CDR1 is MNHEY, CDR2 SVGAGI, per germline. Trimming took off 1 base at V and 6 bases at J, with 8 bases between the two ends. The CDR3 is 13 residues long. The DNA of the CDR3 is TGTGCCAGCAGTTACTATAGGGGCGATACGCAGTATTTT. Translated: CASSYYRGDTQYF.

This clone has only a few counts. V gene TRBV18 combines with J gene TRBJ1-6; 9 bases are a match to TRBD1. The CDR3 is 14 amino acids. Per the germline V gene, CDR1 is KGHSH and CDR2 is LQKENI. V trimming: 5 bases; J trimming: 10 bases; junction bases outside the gene matches: 6. CDR3 amino acids: CASSSGQGWSPLHF. CDR3 nucleotide sequence: TGTGCCAGCTCATCCGGACAGGGGTGGTCACCCCTCCACTTT.

The chain has TRBV7-9 and TRBJ2-3; TRBD1 might be the D (6 bases). Germline CDR1 is SEHNR and CDR2 is FQNEAQ (reference sequence). The CDR3 has 14 amino acids. Trimming stripped 4 bases from V and 2 bases from J, with 10 bases between. The DNA of the CDR3 is TGTGCCAGCAGCTCTCGACAGGTCACAGATACGCAGTATTTT. Residues: CASSSRQVTDTQYF.

The rearrangement uses TRBV4-3 and TRBJ2-1; TRBD2 matches 8 bases. The germline V gene encodes CDR1 LGHNA and CDR2 YSLEER. The CDR3 spans 15 residues. V lost 4 bases, J lost 8 bases, and 10 bases stayed unmatched. CDR3 DNA: TGCGCCAGCAGCCGCCGGGCGGGAGGTGGAGATGAGCAGTTCTTC. It specifies CASSRRAGGGDEQFF.

The sample holds one count of this clone. The chain has TRBV6-1 and TRBJ1-6; D perhaps matches TRBD1 (5 bases). The CDR3 length is 17 residues. Trimming shortened V by 1 base and J by 12 bases, and 22 bases separated the two germline ends. CDR1 MNHNS and CDR2 SASEGT come from the germline V gene. The CDR3 loop reads CASSEVNWGESVRPLHF. The CDR3 DNA is TGTGCCAGCAGTGAAGTGAATTGGGGCGAAAGTGTAAGACCCCTCCACTTT.

This chain uses TRBV10-3 with TRBJ1-2, with 7 nucleotides matching TRBD1. The trim removed 10 bases at V and 4 bases at J, leaving 6 bases unmatched. Germline V gene data show CDR1 as ENHRY and CDR2 as SYGVKD. CDR3 length: 12 amino acids. The CDR3 bases are TGTGCCACGGGACAGACGACCTATGGCTACACCTTC. Its protein product is CATGQTTYGYTF.

The chain combines TRBV6-5 with TRBJ2-3; possible D gene TRBD2, 6 bases. Germline CDR1 MNHEY, CDR2 SVGAGI. Trimming took off 7 bases at V and 0 bases at J, with 11 bases between the two ends. The CDR3 spans 14 residues. CDR3 DNA sequence: TGTGCCAGCAACCTAGCGCTTAGCACAGATACGCAGTATTTT. This sequence encodes CASNLALSTDTQYF.

The chain combines TRBV28 with TRBJ2-1, with TRBD2 matching 11 bases. V was pared by 5 bases and J by 9 bases, with 9 bases of the junction left unmatched. Looked up from germline, CDR1 is MDHEN and CDR2 is SYDVKM. The CDR3 extends over 15 amino acids. CDR3 residues: CASSTIAGGSGEQFF. CDR3 bases: TGTGCCAGCAGTACCATAGCGGGGGGGTCGGGTGAGCAGTTCTTC. Using reference TRBV28 and TRBJ2-1 for the parts outside the CDR3, the full variable domain is DVKVTQSSRYLVKRTGEKVFLECVQDMDHENMFWYRQDPGLGLRLIYFSYDVKMKEKGDIPEGYSVSREKKERFSLILESASTNQTSMYLCASSTIAGGSGEQFFGPGTRLTVL.

The chain is built from TRBV28 and TRBJ1-2, with TRBD1 as a possible D gene (6 bases). Trimming shortened V by 3 bases and J by 2 bases, and 10 bases separated the two germline ends. From germline, CDR1 is MDHEN and CDR2 SYDVKM. CDR3 length: 14 residues. The DNA for the CDR3 is TGTGCCAGCAGTTTGACAGGCGAAAACTATGGCTACACCTTC. It translates to CASSLTGENYGYTF.

Worth noting for this clone: Other DNA sequences of this sample code for an identical CDR3. The V gene is TRBV9, the J gene TRBJ2-2; D may be TRBD2 (6 bases). CDR1 SGDLS and CDR2 YYNGEE come from the germline V gene. This CDR3 is built from 15 residues. Trimming removed 0 bases from V and 4 bases from J, with 10 bases in between. CDR3 bases: TGTGCCAGCAGCGTAGACCCCGGGAGCACCGGGGAGCTGTTTTTT. It specifies CASSVDPGSTGELFF.

This clone appeared a single time. The chain combines TRBV5-1 with TRBJ2-1, with TRBD1 matching 9 bases. Germline V gene data show CDR1 as SGHRS and CDR2 as YFSETQ. Unmatched junction bases numbered 8, after V lost 3 bases and J lost 1 base. There are 17 residues in the CDR3. The CDR3: CASSSATGTGSYNEQFF. DNA for the CDR3: TGCGCCAGCAGCTCCGCCACCGGGACAGGGTCCTACAATGAGCAGTTCTTC.

The rearrangement joins TRBV24-1 to TRBJ2-1; TRBD1 matches at 9 bases. J gave up 6 bases and V 3 bases, and 8 bases lay outside the gene matches. Germline CDR1 KGHDR, CDR2 SFDVKD. The CDR3 runs to 16 residues. For the CDR3, the DNA is TGTGCCACCAGTGATCCGGGACAGGGTGTCTTCAATGAGCAGTTCTTC. As protein: CATSDPGQGVFNEQFF.

A single count supports this clone. This chain links TRBV7-9 with TRBJ2-7, with 15 positions matching TRBD2. Germline V gene lookup returns CDR1 SEHNR and CDR2 FQNEAQ (reference sequence). V was clipped by 6 bases and J by 5 bases; unmatched bases: 11. The CDR3 extends over 17 amino acids. Here the CDR3 DNA reads TGTGCCAGCAGAAAGGGACTAGCGGGGGGTCCGGGGGACGAGCAGTACTTC. Translating it yields CASRKGLAGGPGDEQYF.